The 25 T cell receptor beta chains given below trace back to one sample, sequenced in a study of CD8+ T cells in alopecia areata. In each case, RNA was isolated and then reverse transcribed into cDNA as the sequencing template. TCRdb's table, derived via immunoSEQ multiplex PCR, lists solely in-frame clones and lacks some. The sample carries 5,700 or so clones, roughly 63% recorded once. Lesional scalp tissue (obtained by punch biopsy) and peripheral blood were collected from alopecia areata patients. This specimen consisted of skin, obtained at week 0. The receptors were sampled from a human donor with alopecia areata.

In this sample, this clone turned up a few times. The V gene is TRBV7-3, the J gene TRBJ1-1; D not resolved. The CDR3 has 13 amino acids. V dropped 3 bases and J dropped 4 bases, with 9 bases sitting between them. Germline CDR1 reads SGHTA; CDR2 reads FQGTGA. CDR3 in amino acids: CASSFGPGTEAFF. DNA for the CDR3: TGTGCCAGCAGCTTTGGGCCGGGCACTGAAGCTTTCTTT.

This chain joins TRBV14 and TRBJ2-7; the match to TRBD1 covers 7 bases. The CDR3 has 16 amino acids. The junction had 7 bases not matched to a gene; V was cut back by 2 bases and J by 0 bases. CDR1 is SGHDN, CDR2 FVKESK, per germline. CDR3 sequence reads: CASSQKTGFSSYEQYF. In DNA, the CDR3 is TGTGCCAGCAGCCAAAAGACAGGGTTCTCCTCCTACGAGCAGTACTTC. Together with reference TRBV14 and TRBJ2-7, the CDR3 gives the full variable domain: EAGVTQFPSHSVIEKGQTVTLRCDPISGHDNLYWYRRVMGKEIKFLLHFVKESKQDESGMPNNRFLAERTGGTYSTLKVQPAELEDSGVYFCASSQKTGFSSYEQYFGPGTRLTVT.

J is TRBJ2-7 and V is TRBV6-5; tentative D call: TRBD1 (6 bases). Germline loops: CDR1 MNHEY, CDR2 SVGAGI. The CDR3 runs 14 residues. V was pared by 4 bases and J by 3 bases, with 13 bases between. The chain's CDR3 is CASSFGQGSYEQYF. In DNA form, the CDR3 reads TGTGCCAGCAGTTTTGGGCAGGGGAGCTACGAGCAGTACTTC.

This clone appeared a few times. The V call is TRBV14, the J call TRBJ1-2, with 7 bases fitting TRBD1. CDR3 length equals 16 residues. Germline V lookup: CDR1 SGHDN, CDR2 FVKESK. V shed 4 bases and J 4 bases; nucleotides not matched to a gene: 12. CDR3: CASSPYAQQGGYGYTF. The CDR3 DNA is TGTGCCAGCAGCCCCTATGCGCAGCAGGGGGGCTATGGCTACACCTTC.

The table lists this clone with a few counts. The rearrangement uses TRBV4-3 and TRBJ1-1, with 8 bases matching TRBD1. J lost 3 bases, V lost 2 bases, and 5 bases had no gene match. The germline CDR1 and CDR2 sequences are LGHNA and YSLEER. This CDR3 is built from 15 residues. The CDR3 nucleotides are TGCGCCAGCAGCCAACGACAGGACAGGGACACTGAAGCTTTCTTT. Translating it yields CASSQRQDRDTEAFF.

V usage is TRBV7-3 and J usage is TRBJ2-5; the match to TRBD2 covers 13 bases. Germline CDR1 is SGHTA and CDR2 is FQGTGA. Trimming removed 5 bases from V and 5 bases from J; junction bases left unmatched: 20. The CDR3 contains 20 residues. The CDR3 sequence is CASSASRWGLAGLPSETQYF. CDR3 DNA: TGTGCCAGCAGCGCTTCACGCTGGGGACTAGCGGGACTACCGTCGGAGACCCAGTACTTC.

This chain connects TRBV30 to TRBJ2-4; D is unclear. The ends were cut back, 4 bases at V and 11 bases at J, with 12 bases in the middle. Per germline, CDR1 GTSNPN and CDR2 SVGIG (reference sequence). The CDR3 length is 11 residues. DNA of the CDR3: TGTGCCTGGATGACTCGTGGCGTTCAGTACTTC. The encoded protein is CAWMTRGVQYF. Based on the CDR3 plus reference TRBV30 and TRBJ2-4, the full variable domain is SQTIHQWPATLVQPVGSPLSLECTVEGTSNPNLYWYRQAAGRGLQLLFYSVGIGQISSEVPQNLSASRPQDRQFILSSKKLLLSDSGFYLCAWMTRGVQYFGAGTRLSVL.

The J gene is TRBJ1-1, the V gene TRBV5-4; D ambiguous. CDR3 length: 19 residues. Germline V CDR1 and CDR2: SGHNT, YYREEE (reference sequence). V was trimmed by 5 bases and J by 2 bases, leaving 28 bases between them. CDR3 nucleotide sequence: TGTGCCAGCAGAGAAAAAAGAGGGTCTCCAAAATTGCCAAACACTGAAGCTTTCTTT. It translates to CASREKRGSPKLPNTEAFF.

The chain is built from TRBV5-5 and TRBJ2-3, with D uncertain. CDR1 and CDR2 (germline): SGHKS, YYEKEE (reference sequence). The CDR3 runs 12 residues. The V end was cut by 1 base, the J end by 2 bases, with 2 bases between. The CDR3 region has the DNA TGTGCCAGCAGCTTGAACACAGATACGCAGTATTTT. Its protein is CASSLNTDTQYF. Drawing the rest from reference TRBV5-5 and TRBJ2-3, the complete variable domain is DAGVTQSPTHLIKTRGQQVTLRCSPISGHKSVSWYQQVLGQGPQFIFQYYEKEERGRGNFPDRFSARQFPNYSSELNVNALLLGDSALYLCASSLNTDTQYFGPGTRLTVL.

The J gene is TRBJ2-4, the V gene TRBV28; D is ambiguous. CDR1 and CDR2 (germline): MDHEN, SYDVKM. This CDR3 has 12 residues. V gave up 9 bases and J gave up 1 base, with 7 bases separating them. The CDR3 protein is CASGTAKNIQYF. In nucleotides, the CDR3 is TGTGCCAGTGGCACTGCCAAAAACATTCAGTACTTC.

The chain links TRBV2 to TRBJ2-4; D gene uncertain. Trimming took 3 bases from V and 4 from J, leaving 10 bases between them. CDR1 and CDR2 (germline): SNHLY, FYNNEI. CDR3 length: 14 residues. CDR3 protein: CASSDSDGKNIQYF. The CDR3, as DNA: TGTGCCAGCAGTGACTCAGATGGGAAAAACATTCAGTACTTC. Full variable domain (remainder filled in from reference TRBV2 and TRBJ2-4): EPEVTQTPSHQVTQMGQEVILRCVPISNHLYFYWYRQILGQKVEFLVSFYNNEISEKSEIFDDQFSVERPDGSNFTLKIRSTKLEDSAMYFCASSDSDGKNIQYFGAGTRLSVL.

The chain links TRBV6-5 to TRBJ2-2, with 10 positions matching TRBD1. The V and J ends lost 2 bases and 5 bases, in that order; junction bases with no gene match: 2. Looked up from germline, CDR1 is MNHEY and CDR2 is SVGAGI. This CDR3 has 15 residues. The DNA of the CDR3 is TGTGCCAGCAGTTACGACAGGGGGCTAACCGGGGAGCTGTTTTTT. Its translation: CASSYDRGLTGELFF.

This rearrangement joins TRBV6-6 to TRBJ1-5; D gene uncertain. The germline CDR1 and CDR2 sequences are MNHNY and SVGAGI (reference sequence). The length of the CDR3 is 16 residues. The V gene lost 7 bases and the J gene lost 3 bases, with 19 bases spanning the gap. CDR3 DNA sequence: TGTGCCAGCACCCCACCCTCTAGGAAAAACAATCAGCCCCAGCATTTT. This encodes CASTPPSRKNNQPQHF.

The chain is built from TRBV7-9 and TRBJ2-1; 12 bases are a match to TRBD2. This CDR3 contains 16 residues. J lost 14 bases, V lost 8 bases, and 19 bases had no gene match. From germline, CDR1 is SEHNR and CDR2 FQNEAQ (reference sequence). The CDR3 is CASGDRALAGGAGEFF. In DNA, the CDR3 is TGTGCCAGCGGCGACCGGGCACTAGCGGGGGGCGCCGGAGAGTTCTTC.

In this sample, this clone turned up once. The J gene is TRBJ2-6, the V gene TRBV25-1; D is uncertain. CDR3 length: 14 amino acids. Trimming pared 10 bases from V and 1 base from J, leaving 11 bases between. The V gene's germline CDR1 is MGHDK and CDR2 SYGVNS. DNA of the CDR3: TGTGCCACCGAATGGGCTTCTGGGGCCAACGTCCTGACTTTC. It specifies CATEWASGANVLTF. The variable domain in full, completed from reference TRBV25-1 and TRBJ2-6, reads EADIYQTPRYLVIGTGKKITLECSQTMGHDKMYWYQQDPGMELHLIHYSYGVNSTEKGDLSSESTVSRIRTEHFPLTLESARPSHTSQYLCATEWASGANVLTFGAGSRLTVL.

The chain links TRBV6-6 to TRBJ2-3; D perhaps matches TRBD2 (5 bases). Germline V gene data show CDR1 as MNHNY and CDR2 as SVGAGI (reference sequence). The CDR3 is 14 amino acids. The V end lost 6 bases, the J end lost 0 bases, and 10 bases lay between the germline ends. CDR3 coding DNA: TGTGCCAGCAGCCGATGGACTAGCACAGATACGCAGTATTTT. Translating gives CASSRWTSTDTQYF.

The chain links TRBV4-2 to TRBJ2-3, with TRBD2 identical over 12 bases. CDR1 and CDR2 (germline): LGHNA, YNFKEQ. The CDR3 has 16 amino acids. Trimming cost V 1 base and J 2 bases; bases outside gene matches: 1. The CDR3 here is CASSQGTSGATDTQYF. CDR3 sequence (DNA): TGTGCCAGCAGCCAAGGGACTAGCGGGGCCACAGATACGCAGTATTTT.

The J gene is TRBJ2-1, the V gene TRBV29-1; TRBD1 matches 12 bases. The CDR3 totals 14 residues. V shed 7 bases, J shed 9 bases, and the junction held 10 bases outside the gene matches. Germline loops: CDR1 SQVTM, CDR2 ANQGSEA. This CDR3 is CSAEEGQGAREQFF. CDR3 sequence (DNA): TGCAGCGCAGAGGAGGGACAGGGGGCGCGTGAGCAGTTCTTC.

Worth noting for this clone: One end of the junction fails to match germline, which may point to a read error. The DNA of the CDR3 is TGCAGCGTGGAAGGACTAGCGGGGATAAGCACAGATACGCAGTATTTT. It is translated as CSVEGLAGISTDTQYF. The chain carries TRBV29-1 and TRBJ2-3; 12 bases line up with TRBD2. The CDR3 contains 16 residues. Germline-derived CDR1 and CDR2 are SQVTM and ANQGSEA.

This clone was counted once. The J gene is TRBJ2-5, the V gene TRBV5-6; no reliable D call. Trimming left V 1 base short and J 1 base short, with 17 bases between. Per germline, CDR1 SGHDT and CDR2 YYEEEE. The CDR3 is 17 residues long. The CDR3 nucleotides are TGTGCCAGCAGCTTGCTTTGGTTCCGTCGTTTCCAAGAGACCCAGTACTTC. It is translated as CASSLLWFRRFQETQYF.

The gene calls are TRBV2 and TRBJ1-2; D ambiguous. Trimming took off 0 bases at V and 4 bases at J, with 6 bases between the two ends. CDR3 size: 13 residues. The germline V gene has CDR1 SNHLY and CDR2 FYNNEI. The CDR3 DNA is TGTGCCAGCAGTGAAGCGGGAGGCTATGGCTACACCTTC. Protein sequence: CASSEAGGYGYTF. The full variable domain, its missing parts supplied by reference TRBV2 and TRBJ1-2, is EPEVTQTPSHQVTQMGQEVILRCVPISNHLYFYWYRQILGQKVEFLVSFYNNEISEKSEIFDDQFSVERPDGSNFTLKIRSTKLEDSAMYFCASSEAGGYGYTFGSGTRLTVV.

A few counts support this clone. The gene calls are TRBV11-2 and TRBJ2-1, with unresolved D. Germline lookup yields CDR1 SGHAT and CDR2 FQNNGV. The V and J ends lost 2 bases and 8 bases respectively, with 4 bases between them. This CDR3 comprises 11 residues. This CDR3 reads CASSLRDEQFF. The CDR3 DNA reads TGTGCCAGCAGCTTACGCGATGAGCAGTTCTTC. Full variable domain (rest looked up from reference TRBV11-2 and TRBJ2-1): EAGVAQSPRYKIIEKRQSVAFWCNPISGHATLYWYQQILGQGPKLLIQFQNNGVVDDSQLPKDRFSAERLKGVDSTLKIQPAKLEDSAVYLCASSLRDEQFFGPGTRLTVL.

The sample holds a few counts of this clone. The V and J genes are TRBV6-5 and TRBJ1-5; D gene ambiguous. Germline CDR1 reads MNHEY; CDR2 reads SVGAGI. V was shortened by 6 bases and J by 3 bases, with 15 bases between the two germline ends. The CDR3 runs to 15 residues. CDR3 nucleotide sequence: TGTGCCAGCAGCCGACGGGAGGGCTACAATCAGCCCCAGCATTTT. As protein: CASSRREGYNQPQHF.

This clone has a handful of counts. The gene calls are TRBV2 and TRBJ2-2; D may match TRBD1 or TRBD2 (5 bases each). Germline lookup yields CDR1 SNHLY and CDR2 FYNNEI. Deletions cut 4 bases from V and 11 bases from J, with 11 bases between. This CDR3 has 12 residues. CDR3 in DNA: TGTGCCAGCAGTGCCGGGACCCCCGAGCTGTTTTTT. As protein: CASSAGTPELFF.

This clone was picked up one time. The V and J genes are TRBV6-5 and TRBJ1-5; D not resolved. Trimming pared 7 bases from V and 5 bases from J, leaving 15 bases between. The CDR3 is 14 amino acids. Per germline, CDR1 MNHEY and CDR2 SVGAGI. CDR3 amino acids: CASTPAREHQPQHF. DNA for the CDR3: TGTGCCAGCACCCCTGCGAGGGAACATCAGCCCCAGCATTTT.